This TCR beta chain was identified in a study of blood T cells in healthy people across ages. Points from the study as a whole: The unsorted PBMCs prevented any conclusive comparison of naive versus antigen-experienced cells. When one million T cells were used, diversity estimates were thought to be underestimates. Compared with aged donors, long-lived donors showed fewer expanded clones, suggesting selection.

This clonotype was observed a few times. Its target is unknown. A sample-barcoded 5' primer and a J-beta primer mix were used in a second PCR of roughly 7 to 11 cycles. In TCRdb, the 5' RACE reads were re-called with MiXCR into one record per CDR3 protein. This sample has just over 800,000 distinct CDR3 sequences, with around 62% found just once. This CDR3 has 13 residues. The source of this sequence is a man aged 25 to 40 in good health. Sequenced material: blood. The gene calls are TRBV21-1 and TRBJ1-1. TRBV21-1 is a listed pseudogene. This CDR3 is CASSSKYNTEAFF. As DNA, the CDR3 is TGTGCCAGCAGCAGCAAATATAACACTGAAGCTTTCTTT.